This T cell receptor (beta chain) was captured by sequencing in a study of blood T cell repertoires in COVID-19. The overall study: From the United States, Italy and Spain came samples of acute and convalescent COVID-19. Sources were T cells, B-cell-depleted T cells, or PBMCs; the material itself was cDNA or gDNA.

Germline V lookup: CDR1 LGHNA, CDR2 YNFKEQ. The CDR3 length is 14 residues. V shed 5 bases and J 4 bases; nucleotides not matched to a gene: 5. How the authors handled the data: Amplification from reference gene primers served as the basis for estimated nucleated cell counts. This table comes from immunoSEQ multiplex PCR, and its TCRdb copy is limited to in-frame clones, with some not included. For V, J and clone size, that table is used; D and trimming come from the DNA. There are fewer than 500,000 clones in the sample; about 89% occur only once, and about 4.5% lies in the top ten. The V and J genes are TRBV4-2 and TRBJ1-2; 9 nucleotides match TRBD1. The sequence was obtained from a woman aged 30 to 39 with acute or convalescent COVID-19. Sequenced material: peripheral blood. This CDR3 reads CASSKGGQGYGYTF. As DNA, the CDR3 is TGTGCCAGCAGCAAAGGGGGACAGGGCTATGGCTACACCTTC.